This is a list of T cell receptor beta chains from one sample in a study of regulatory T cells in long-lasting Graves disease. Each CDR3 protein gets one entry after TCRdb re-called the multiplex PCR reads with MiXCR. The sample records fewer than 350,000 distinct CDR3 sequences, 15% to 20% being singletons. Here the sequenced sample was peripheral blood mononuclear cells (PBMCs), taken at new diagnosis, from a patient treated with antithyroid drugs. Receptors were obtained from a female donor with Graves disease. Both conserved end residues are part of each CDR3. A D gene is named only where the DNA matches it firmly. Clone size, where shown, is once, few, many, or a class for clones that have expanded.

TRBJ2-7,12,NA,TRBV29-1,NA,TGCAGCGTTAATGCCTGGGGAGACGAGCAGTACTTC,CSVNAWGDEQYF
TRBJ2-7,13,NA,TRBV28,few,TGTGCCAGCAGTCAAGGACAGAATTACGAGCAGTACTTC,CASSQGQNYEQYF
TRBJ2-3,16,NA,TRBV6-1,NA,TGTGCCAGCAGTGAACATGGGACCCGCGGAACAGATACGCAGTATTTT,CASSEHGTRGTDTQYF
TRBJ1-3,14,NA,TRBV7-2,many,TGTGCCAGCACCACGGTAGGGGCTGGAAACACCATATATTTT,CASTTVGAGNTIYF
TRBJ2-7,18,NA,TRBV20-1,few,TGCAGTGCTAGAGATCGGACCCGAGACCCCCTCGGGTCCTACGAGCAGTACTTC,CSARDRTRDPLGSYEQYF
TRBJ2-3,16,NA,TRBV14,few,TGTGCCAGCAGCACTAGGACAGACTCTAGCACAGATACGCAGTATTTT,CASSTRTDSSTDTQYF
TRBJ1-1,13,TRBD1,TRBV11-2,many,TGTGCCAGCAGCTTAGGACGGGGACAGGAAGCTTTCTTT,CASSLGRGQEAFF
TRBJ2-3,14,NA,TRBV12-3/TRBV12-4,many,TGTGCCAGCTTGGCGGAACCCTCCACAGATACGCAGTATTTT,CASLAEPSTDTQYF
TRBJ2-5,16,NA,TRBV20-1,NA,TGCAGTGCTAGAGAAGACGGGGCACAGGGACAAGAGACCCAGTACTTC,CSAREDGAQGQETQYF
TRBJ2-2,16,TRBD2,TRBV27,many,TGTGCCAGCAGTCCAAGCACTAGCGGGAGGACCGGGGAGCTGTTTTTT,CASSPSTSGRTGELFF